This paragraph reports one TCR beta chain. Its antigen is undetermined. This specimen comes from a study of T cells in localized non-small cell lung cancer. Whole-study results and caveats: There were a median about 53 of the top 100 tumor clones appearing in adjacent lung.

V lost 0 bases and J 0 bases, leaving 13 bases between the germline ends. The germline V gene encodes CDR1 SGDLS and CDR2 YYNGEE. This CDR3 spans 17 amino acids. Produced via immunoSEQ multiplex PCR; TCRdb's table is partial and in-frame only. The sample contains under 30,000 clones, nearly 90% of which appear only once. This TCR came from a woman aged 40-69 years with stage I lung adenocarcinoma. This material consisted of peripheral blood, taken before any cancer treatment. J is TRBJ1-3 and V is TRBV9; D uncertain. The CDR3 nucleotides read TGTGCCAGCAGCGTAGAGGCGGCATCCTTCTCTGGAAACACCATATATTTT. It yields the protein CASSVEAASFSGNTIYF. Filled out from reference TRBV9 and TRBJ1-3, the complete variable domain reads DSGVTQTPKHLITATGQRVTLRCSPRSGDLSVYWYQQSLDQGLQFLIQYYNGEERAKGNILERFSAQQFPDLHSELNLSSLELGDSALYFCASSVEAASFSGNTIYFGEGSWLTVV.